The present T cell receptor beta chain was sequenced within a study of STAT5B mutations in CD4+ large granular lymphocyte leukemia. Whole-study findings and limits: CD4-sorted patient repertoires seemed more clonal than healthy CD4+ repertoires. Approximately 25% of private leukemic clonotypes occurred rarely in other patients' non-leukemic repertoires. 8/27 top patient clones versus 2/35 control clones were TRBV06-family.

This CDR3 comprises 15 residues. Between the trimmed V and J ends, which lost 0 bases and 0 bases, there was a span of 8 bases. Germline CDR1 and CDR2: MGHRA and YSYEKL. About this clone: Its antigen remains unidentified.

The survey-level immunoSEQ assay was used. Produced via immunoSEQ multiplex PCR; TCRdb's table is partial and in-frame only. The repertoire holds roughly 30,000 clones, with about 71% as singletons. The V gene is TRBV4-1, the J gene TRBJ1-2, with a tentative D call TRBD1 (5 bases). What was sequenced was CD4+ T cells from blood buffy coats. This receptor was identified in a human donor in good health. Here the CDR3 DNA reads TGCGCCAGCAGCCAAGAGGGGGGGGCTAACTATGGCTACACCTTC. Translating gives CASSQEGGANYGYTF.